Shown below are 17 T cell receptor beta chains from a single sample sequenced in a study of cytomegalovirus exposure and HLA in healthy donors. Amplification used 60 Vbeta primers and 13 Jbeta primers. Measured with immunoSEQ multiplex PCR; TCRdb has only the in-frame clones, and not every one. The table lists some 150,000 clones, around two thirds of them singletons. Sequenced input: PBMCs. These receptors all come from a man in his late teens or twenties in good health and CMV-seropositive.

This clone was seen only a few times. V usage is TRBV5-8 and J usage is TRBJ1-6, with D possibly being TRBD1 (5 bases). The CDR3 loop spans 17 amino acids. Trimming pared 4 bases from V and 9 bases from J, leaving 23 bases between. Germline assignment: CDR1 SGHTS and CDR2 YDEGEE. DNA of the CDR3: TGTGCCAGCAGCCATTCCTGGGCGGGAGTCGGGACTTCACCCCTCCACTTT. Protein product: CASSHSWAGVGTSPLHF.

CDR3 residues: CASSYPGTPVGYTF. For the CDR3, the DNA is TGTGCCAGCAGCTACCCCGGGACACCAGTTGGCTACACCTTC. The rearrangement uses TRBV5-6 and TRBJ1-2, with D perhaps TRBD1 (6 bases). Germline lookup yields CDR1 SGHDT and CDR2 YYEEEE. The CDR3 is made up of 14 amino acids. Trimming pared 3 bases from V and 7 bases from J, leaving 16 bases between. Looking up the rest from reference TRBV5-6 and TRBJ1-2 gives the full variable domain: DAGVTQSPTHLIKTRGQQVTLRCSPKSGHDTVSWYQQALGQGPQFIFQYYEEEERQRGNFPDRFSGHQFPNYSSELNVNALLLGDSALYLCASSYPGTPVGYTFGSGTRLTVV.

The V call is TRBV9, the J call TRBJ2-1, with 9 bases fitting TRBD2. The CDR3 runs 18 residues. J gave up 4 bases and V 2 bases, and 13 bases lay outside the gene matches. Germline V gene lookup returns CDR1 SGDLS and CDR2 YYNGEE. The CDR3 spells CASSVQTERGEGYNEQFF. The DNA for the CDR3 is TGTGCCAGCAGCGTTCAGACAGAGCGGGGGGAGGGATACAATGAGCAGTTCTTC.

This clone was recorded only once. The chain has TRBV20-1 and TRBJ1-1; D possibly corresponds to TRBD1 (5 bases). This CDR3 has 9 residues. From germline, CDR1 is DFQATT and CDR2 SNEGSKA (reference sequence). Between the trimmed V and J ends, which lost 4 bases and 11 bases, there was a span of 8 bases. CDR3 amino acids: CSAKGVAFF. The CDR3 region has the DNA TGCAGTGCTAAAGGGGTGGCTTTCTTT.

The chain links TRBV4-1 to TRBJ2-1, with D maybe TRBD1 (5 bases). The CDR3 runs 14 residues. Between the trimmed V and J ends, which lost 6 bases and 0 bases, there was a span of 9 bases. The germline gives CDR1 MGHRA, CDR2 YSYEKL. In nucleotides, the CDR3 is TGCGCCAGCAGTTCCCAGGGCTCCTACAATGAGCAGTTCTTC. Residues: CASSSQGSYNEQFF.

V usage is TRBV9 and J usage is TRBJ2-3, with 10 bases aligning to TRBD2. Germline CDR1 and CDR2: SGDLS and YYNGEE. The CDR3 covers 14 residues. The V segment lost 4 bases and the J segment 4 bases; nucleotides outside the gene matches: 3. CDR3 in amino acids: CASSSSGRADTQYF. The CDR3, as DNA: TGTGCCAGCAGCTCGAGCGGGAGGGCAGATACGCAGTATTTT.

The V call is TRBV6-6, the J call TRBJ2-1, with D perhaps matching TRBD1 (5 bases). CDR1 is MNHNY and CDR2 is SVGAGI in the germline V gene (reference sequence). V was pared by 5 bases and J by 3 bases, with 14 bases between. The CDR3 extends over 15 amino acids. CDR3 bases: TGTGCCAGCAGTGCCCGAAGGGGTGGCTACAATGAGCAGTTCTTC. Its protein is CASSARRGGYNEQFF.

The chain recombines TRBV4-2 with TRBJ1-2; no firm D call. Per germline, CDR1 LGHNA and CDR2 YNFKEQ. This CDR3 has 14 amino acids. With 0 bases removed from V and 1 base from J, the gap between germline ends came to 6 bases. CDR3 sequence reads: CASSQDNSNYGYTF. The CDR3 nucleotides read TGTGCCAGCAGCCAAGATAACAGTAACTATGGCTACACCTTC.

In nucleotides, the CDR3 is TGTGCCAGCAGCCGGAGGGGGACAGGGGACTCCTACGAGCAGTACTTC. It is translated as CASSRRGTGDSYEQYF. This rearrangement joins TRBV7-6 to TRBJ2-7, with 10 bases lining up with TRBD1. The V segment lost 5 bases and the J segment 0 bases; nucleotides outside the gene matches: 7. Germline V gene lookup returns CDR1 SGHVS and CDR2 FNYEAQ. The CDR3 runs to 16 residues.

J is TRBJ2-2 and V is TRBV27; D is possibly TRBD1 (6 bases). CDR3 length: 15 residues. Per germline, CDR1 MNHEY and CDR2 SMNVEV (reference sequence). V lost 6 bases and J lost 5, with 16 bases in between. The CDR3 DNA follows: TGTGCCAGCAGCCCCTCCGGGACAACGACCGGGGAGCTGTTTTTT. It translates to CASSPSGTTTGELFF.

The sample holds one count of this clone. V gene TRBV29-1 combines with J gene TRBJ2-5, with D possibly TRBD1 on 6 matching bases. There are 11 residues in the CDR3. From germline, CDR1 is SQVTM and CDR2 ANQGSEA. The V and J ends lost 4 bases and 5 bases respectively, with 8 bases between them. CDR3 residues: CSVGQGETQYF. The CDR3 DNA sequence: TGCAGCGTTGGGCAGGGGGAGACCCAGTACTTC.

J is TRBJ1-4 and V is TRBV29-1, with a tentative D call TRBD1 (6 bases). Deletions cut 6 bases from V and 0 bases from J, with 11 bases between. The CDR3 extends over 14 amino acids. Per the germline V gene, CDR1 is SQVTM and CDR2 is ANQGSEA. This CDR3 reads CSVRGGPTNEKLFF. The CDR3 region has the DNA TGCAGCGTGAGGGGGGGGCCAACTAATGAAAAACTGTTTTTT.

The chain carries TRBV7-9 and TRBJ1-5, with TRBD1 identical over 8 bases. The CDR3 spans 14 residues. V gave up 2 bases and J gave up 7 bases; unmatched junction bases: 4. Per germline, CDR1 SEHNR and CDR2 FQNEAQ (reference sequence). CDR3 nucleotide sequence: TGTGCCAGCAGCTTATCAGGGGGCGGACAGCCCCAGCATTTT. Its protein product is CASSLSGGGQPQHF.

About this clone: In the same sample, other DNA sequences code for this CDR3. The V gene is TRBV28, the J gene TRBJ1-1; TRBD1 matches 7 bases. With 6 bases clipped from V and 0 bases from J, the junction kept 4 bases outside the gene matches. CDR1 is MDHEN and CDR2 is SYDVKM in the germline V gene. The CDR3 runs 14 residues. CDR3 protein: CASSSTGLNTEAFF. In DNA, the CDR3 is TGTGCCAGCAGCTCGACAGGGTTGAACACTGAAGCTTTCTTT.

This clone has a handful of counts. This chain uses TRBV5-6 with TRBJ2-5; no definite D call. Germline V lookup: CDR1 SGHDT, CDR2 YYEEEE. The CDR3 consists of 14 residues. Deletions cut 2 bases from V and 3 bases from J, with 11 bases between. The CDR3 loop reads CASSFYPRKETQYF. CDR3 DNA sequence: TGTGCCAGCAGCTTTTATCCCAGAAAAGAGACCCAGTACTTC.

This clone has a handful of counts. The chain links TRBV6-1 to TRBJ2-3; 16 bases are a match to TRBD2. Germline V gene lookup returns CDR1 MNHNS and CDR2 SASEGT. The CDR3 loop spans 15 amino acids. Unmatched junction bases numbered 3, after V lost 6 bases and J lost 6 bases. CDR3 in DNA: TGTGCCAGCAGGGGACTAGCGGGGGGGCCGGATACGCAGTATTTT. Translating it yields CASRGLAGGPDTQYF.

This chain uses TRBV5-1 with TRBJ1-2, with a weak D call TRBD1 (5 bases). Germline V gene lookup returns CDR1 SGHRS and CDR2 YFSETQ. The CDR3 runs to 14 residues. V was pared by 4 bases and J by 2 bases, with 12 bases between. DNA for the CDR3: TGCGCCAGCAGCCCTACGACAGTCAACTATGGCTACACCTTC. Protein: CASSPTTVNYGYTF.